This is a list of T cell receptor beta chains from one sample in a study of shared clonotypes between healthy human individuals. Produced via immunoSEQ multiplex PCR; TCRdb's table is partial and in-frame only. The sample lists roughly 2.5 million clones; more than 80% were seen once. The sample taken for sequencing was naive CD4+ T cells sorted from blood. These receptors were obtained from a man aged 18 to 30 in good health. Both conserved end residues are part of each CDR3. D genes are given only for firm matches. A row's size may be missing; if present it is once, few, many or a size class.

>TRBJ2-3|TRBV10-3|-|-
CAIRTDLPTDTQYF
TGTGCCATCAGGACGGACCTCCCCACAGATACGCAGTATTTT
>TRBJ2-1|TRBV2|TRBD2|-
CASRGLAGGRNNEQFF
TGTGCCAGCAGGGGACTAGCGGGGGGGCGGAACAATGAGCAGTTCTTC
>TRBJ2-3|TRBV5-1|-|-
CASSPGGPADTQYF
TGCGCCAGCAGCCCCGGGGGGCCCGCGGATACGCAGTATTTT
>TRBJ1-1|TRBV5-5|-|once
CASSLGGLGSGAFF
TGTGCCAGCAGCTTGGGTGGTTTGGGATCCGGGGCTTTCTTT
>TRBJ2-1|TRBV5-4|-|-
CASSLMGTANRYNEQFF
TGTGCCAGCAGCTTGATGGGGACCGCAAACCGATACAATGAGCAGTTCTTC
>TRBJ1-1|TRBV6-1|-|-
CASSDLGRKEAFF
TGTGCCAGCAGTGATCTCGGACGGAAAGAGGCTTTCTTT
>TRBJ1-5|TRBV6-1|TRBD1|-
CASSEFGTGYSNQPQHF
TGTGCCAGCAGTGAATTTGGGACAGGTTATAGCAATCAGCCCCAGCATTTT
>TRBJ1-1|TRBV5-1|TRBD1|-
CASGKEGAPNTEAFF
TGCGCCAGCGGAAAAGAGGGGGCCCCGAACACTGAAGCTTTCTTT
>TRBJ2-7|TRBV30|-|-
CAWSGGEQYF
TGTGCCTGGAGTGGCGGCGAGCAGTACTTC
>TRBJ2-3|TRBV5-1|-|-
CASSLAVLAGSTDTQYF
TGCGCCAGCAGCTTGGCCGTACTAGCCGGAAGCACAGATACGCAGTATTTT
>TRBJ2-1|TRBV4-1|-|-
CASSQDQSSYNEQFF
TGCGCCAGCAGCCAAGATCAGAGCTCCTACAATGAGCAGTTCTTC
>TRBJ1-5|TRBV4-3|TRBD1|-
CASSQETGGNQPQHF
TGCGCCAGCAGCCAAGAAACAGGGGGCAATCAGCCCCAGCATTTT
>TRBJ1-5|TRBV30|-|few
CAWSPSGISNQPQHF
TGTGCCTGGAGTCCGAGTGGGATTAGCAATCAGCCCCAGCATTTT
>TRBJ2-2|TRBV19|TRBD2|once
CASTVGGWNTGELFF
TGTGCCAGTACGGTGGGAGGGTGGAACACCGGGGAGCTGTTTTTT
>TRBJ2-5|TRBV18|-|-
CASSFEGGQETQYF
TGTGCCAGCTCATTTGAAGGGGGTCAAGAGACCCAGTACTTC
>TRBJ2-3|TRBV5-4|TRBD2|-
CASSHLAGGTDTQYF
TGTGCCAGCAGCCATCTAGCGGGAGGAACAGATACGCAGTATTTT
>TRBJ2-7|TRBV19|-|-
CAGFPGPKPHEQYF
TGTGCCGGCTTCCCGGGGCCCAAGCCCCACGAGCAGTACTTC
>TRBJ2-7|TRBV10-3|TRBD2|once
CAISGASGSSYEQYF
TGTGCCATCAGTGGGGCTAGCGGGAGCTCCTACGAGCAGTACTTC
>TRBJ1-5|TRBV5-1|-|-
CASSPDGGGQPQHF
TGCGCCAGCAGCCCGGATGGAGGGGGTCAGCCCCAGCATTTT
>TRBJ2-3|TRBV27|-|-
CASSFNTDTQYF
TGTGCCAGCAGTTTTAACACAGATACGCAGTATTTT
>TRBJ2-7|TRBV11-1|TRBD1|-
CASRSPGQGHDEQYF
TGTGCCAGCCGATCTCCGGGACAGGGGCACGACGAGCAGTACTTC
>TRBJ2-7|TRBV6-5|TRBD1|-
CASRIHRGSYEQYF
TGTGCCAGCAGAATTCACAGGGGCTCCTACGAGCAGTACTTC
>TRBJ2-7|TRBV11-3|TRBD1|-
CASSWDRGGEQYF
TGTGCCAGCAGCTGGGACAGGGGCGGCGAGCAGTACTTC
>TRBJ1-4|TRBV5-1|-|-
CASSLDRAREKLFF
TGCGCCAGCAGCTTGGACAGGGCCCGGGAAAAACTGTTTTTT
>TRBJ1-2|TRBV18|-|-
CASSPNREGDGYTF
TGTGCCAGCTCACCAAACAGGGAAGGGGATGGCTACACCTTC
>TRBJ2-7|TRBV28|-|-
CASSRTGTYEQYF
TGTGCCAGCAGCCGTACAGGTACCTACGAGCAGTACTTC
>TRBJ2-2|TRBV2|-|-
CASSVGSGELFF
TGTGCCAGCAGTGTGGGAAGCGGGGAGCTGTTTTTT
>TRBJ2-2|TRBV27|-|-
CASTLGPSPNTGELFF
TGTGCCAGCACCCTAGGGCCTAGTCCGAACACCGGGGAGCTGTTTTTT
>TRBJ2-5|TRBV25-1|TRBD1|-
CASSAGDRGKIETQYF
TGTGCCAGCAGTGCAGGGGACAGGGGGAAGATAGAGACCCAGTACTTC
>TRBJ2-3|TRBV28|-|-
CASQGAGVSTDTQYF
TGTGCCAGCCAGGGGGCGGGGGTTAGCACAGATACGCAGTATTTT
>TRBJ1-2|TRBV28|-|-
CASSPSSIKGANYGYTF
TGTGCCAGCAGCCCTTCCTCGATAAAGGGGGCTAACTATGGCTACACCTTC
>TRBJ2-1|TRBV21-1|-|-
CASIRDRADNEQFF
TGTGCCAGCATCAGGGACAGGGCGGACAATGAGCAGTTCTTC
>TRBJ2-7|TRBV27|-|-
CASSLSPQASYEQYF
TGTGCCAGCAGTTTATCCCCACAGGCTTCCTACGAGCAGTACTTC
>TRBJ2-1|TRBV27|-|-
CASSLYNNRVSGHNEQFF
TGTGCCAGCAGTTTATACAACAACCGGGTCTCGGGCCACAATGAGCAGTTCTTC
>TRBJ2-1|TRBV19|TRBD2|-
CASSIQGLAGGNEQFF
TGTGCCAGTAGTATCCAGGGACTAGCGGGGGGGAATGAGCAGTTCTTC
>TRBJ2-6|TRBV4-3|TRBD2|-
CASSQDSGSRSGANVLTF
TGCGCCAGCAGCCAAGATAGCGGGTCCCGCTCTGGGGCCAACGTCCTGACTTTC
>TRBJ1-6|TRBV7-9|-|-
CASSLDGSPLHF
TGTGCCAGCAGCTTAGATGGCTCACCCCTCCACTTT
>TRBJ1-2|TRBV10-3|-|-
CAIRTGTGTKGGYTF
TGTGCCATCAGGACCGGAACCGGGACAAAAGGTGGCTACACCTTC
>TRBJ1-1|TRBV6-1|-|-
CASRHRENTEAFF
TGTGCCAGCAGGCACAGGGAGAACACTGAAGCTTTCTTT
>TRBJ1-4|TRBV11-2|TRBD1|-
CASSVGQGEEKLFF
TGTGCCAGCAGCGTGGGACAGGGGGAAGAAAAACTGTTTTTT
>TRBJ2-5|TRBV6-1|-|-
CASTRGGAEETQYF
TGTGCCAGCACTCGTGGGGGCGCCGAAGAGACCCAGTACTTC
>TRBJ2-3|TRBV7-2|TRBD2|-
CASGSGVVDTQYF
TGTGCCAGCGGGAGCGGGGTGGTAGATACGCAGTATTTT
>TRBJ2-3|TRBV7-2|TRBD2|-
CASKAGAGVPYF
TGTGCCAGCAAAGCGGGGGCGGGAGTACCGTATTTT
>TRBJ2-2|TRBV18|-|few
CASSPPGASGELFF
TGTGCCAGCTCACCGCCAGGGGCCTCCGGGGAGCTGTTTTTT